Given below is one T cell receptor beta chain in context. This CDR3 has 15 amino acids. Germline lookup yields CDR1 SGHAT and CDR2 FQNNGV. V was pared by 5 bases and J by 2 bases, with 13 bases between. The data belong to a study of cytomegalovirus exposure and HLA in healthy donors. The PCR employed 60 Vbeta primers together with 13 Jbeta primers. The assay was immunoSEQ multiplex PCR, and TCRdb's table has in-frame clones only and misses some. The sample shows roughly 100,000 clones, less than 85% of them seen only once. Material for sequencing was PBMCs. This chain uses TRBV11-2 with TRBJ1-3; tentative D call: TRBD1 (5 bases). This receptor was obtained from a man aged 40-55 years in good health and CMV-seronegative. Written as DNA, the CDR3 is TGTGCCAGCAGCGGGGGACTTGCACCTGGAAACACCATATATTTT. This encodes CASSGGLAPGNTIYF.